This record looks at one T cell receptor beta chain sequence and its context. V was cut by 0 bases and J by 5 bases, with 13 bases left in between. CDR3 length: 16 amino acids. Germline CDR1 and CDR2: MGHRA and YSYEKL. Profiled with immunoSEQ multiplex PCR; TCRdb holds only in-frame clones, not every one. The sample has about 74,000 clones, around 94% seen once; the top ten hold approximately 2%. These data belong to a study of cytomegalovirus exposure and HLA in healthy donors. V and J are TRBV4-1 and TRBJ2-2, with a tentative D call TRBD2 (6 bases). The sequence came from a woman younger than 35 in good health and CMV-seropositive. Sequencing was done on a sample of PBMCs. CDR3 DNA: TGCGCCAGCAGCCAAGAGCCAGTTGGGAGGACCGGGGAGCTGTTTTTT. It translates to CASSQEPVGRTGELFF.